This entry lists 14 T cell receptor beta chains sequenced from one sample in a study of T cell responses to AZD1222 COVID-19 vaccine. The method was immunoSEQ multiplex PCR; TCRdb's version includes in-frame clones alone and lacks a portion of them. Here the sample spans 65,000 to 85,000 clones, 85% to 95% being singletons. The sequences come from peripheral blood, collected on day 0 of AZD1222 vaccination. Every receptor here comes from an adult in good health.

The J gene is TRBJ1-2, the V gene TRBV6-5; D not resolved. V dropped 0 bases and J dropped 5 bases, with 10 bases sitting between them. CDR3 length: 14 residues. Germline-derived CDR1 and CDR2 are MNHEY and SVGAGI. The CDR3 sequence: CASSYSRSPYGYTF. The DNA for the CDR3 is TGTGCCAGCAGTTACTCCAGGTCCCCGTATGGCTACACCTTC.

V is TRBV19 and J is TRBJ2-3; D is tentatively TRBD1 or TRBD2 (6 bases each). The germline V gene encodes CDR1 LNHDA and CDR2 SQIVND (reference sequence). CDR3 length equals 17 residues. V lost 5 bases and J lost 2, with 20 bases in between. As DNA, the CDR3 is TGTGCCAGTAGTTCTCTGGGGGGCACATACTACACAGATACGCAGTATTTT. Translated: CASSSLGGTYYTDTQYF.

V usage is TRBV3-1 (or the pseudogene TRBV3-2) and J usage is TRBJ2-3, with D maybe TRBD2 (5 bases). The ends were cut back, 4 bases at V and 4 bases at J, with 12 bases in the middle. Germline CDR1 and CDR2: LGHDT and YNNKEL (reference sequence). This CDR3 is built from 14 residues. As DNA, the CDR3 is TGTGCCAGCAGCCCAAACGGAGGCGCAGATACGCAGTATTTT. Amino acids: CASSPNGGADTQYF.

The chain is built from TRBV7-8 and TRBJ1-4; D remains ambiguous. Looked up from germline, CDR1 is SGHVS and CDR2 is FQNEAQ. The V and J ends lost 4 bases and 3 bases respectively, with 9 bases between them. This CDR3 is 14 amino acids long. CDR3 region: CASSSFSPNEKLFF. In nucleotides, the CDR3 is TGTGCCAGCAGCTCATTTTCGCCTAATGAAAAACTGTTTTTT.

CDR3 coding DNA: TGTGCCAGCAGCTTGGGGACAGGGGTTCCCAATCAGCCCCAGCATTTT. This codes for CASSLGTGVPNQPQHF. The genes are TRBV7-2 and TRBJ1-5, with 10 nucleotides matching TRBD1. CDR1 and CDR2 from the germline V gene are SGHTA and FQGNSA. The trim removed 3 bases at V and 3 bases at J, leaving 5 bases unmatched. The CDR3 length is 16 residues.

This clone was detected once. This CDR3 is CASSLDPTDSNQPQHF. The DNA of the CDR3 is TGCGCCAGCAGCTTGGATCCGACGGATAGCAATCAGCCCCAGCATTTT. The chain recombines TRBV5-1 with TRBJ1-5, with D unclear. This CDR3 is built from 16 residues. Germline V gene data show CDR1 as SGHRS and CDR2 as YFSETQ. V lost 0 bases and J 0 bases, leaving 10 bases between the germline ends.

This clone came up a few times. The rearrangement joins TRBV11-2 to TRBJ1-1; a weak D match, TRBD1 (5 bases). The CDR3 length is 13 residues. Germline V gene data show CDR1 as SGHAT and CDR2 as FQNNGV. The V end was cut by 4 bases, the J end by 1 base, with 7 bases between. This CDR3 reads CASSSTGNTEAFF. Written as DNA, the CDR3 is TGTGCCAGCAGCTCCACAGGGAACACTGAAGCTTTCTTT. The entire variable domain, with the rest obtained from reference TRBV11-2 and TRBJ1-1, is as follows: EAGVAQSPRYKIIEKRQSVAFWCNPISGHATLYWYQQILGQGPKLLIQFQNNGVVDDSQLPKDRFSAERLKGVDSTLKIQPAKLEDSAVYLCASSSTGNTEAFFGQGTRLTVV.

The chain couples TRBV19 to TRBJ2-2; 10 nucleotides match TRBD2. CDR3 length equals 15 residues. CDR1 is LNHDA, CDR2 SQIVND, per germline (reference sequence). J gave up 2 bases and V 5 bases, and 2 bases lay outside the gene matches. The CDR3 coding sequence is TGTGCCAGTAGTCCTAGCGGGGGAAACACCGGGGAGCTGTTTTTT. It is translated as CASSPSGGNTGELFF.

This chain links TRBV5-1 with TRBJ2-5; 10 positions agree with TRBD2. In germline, CDR1 is SGHRS, CDR2 YFSETQ. V was clipped by 4 bases and J by 1 base; unmatched bases: 7. The CDR3 has 16 amino acids. The DNA of the CDR3 is TGCGCCAGCAGCCTATTTAGCGGGGGGTTCCAAGAGACCCAGTACTTC. This translates into CASSLFSGGFQETQYF. Drawing the rest from reference TRBV5-1 and TRBJ2-5, the complete variable domain is KAGVTQTPRYLIKTRGQQVTLSCSPISGHRSVSWYQQTPGQGLQFLFEYFSETQRNKGNFPGRFSGRQFSNSRSEMNVSTLELGDSALYLCASSLFSGGFQETQYFGPGTRLLVL.

J is TRBJ1-1 and V is TRBV12-3 or TRBV12-4, with D uncertain. Trimming pared 5 bases from V and 8 bases from J, leaving 12 bases between. The length of the CDR3 is 12 residues. The CDR3 protein is CASSPRRSEAFF. The CDR3 DNA sequence: TGTGCCAGCAGTCCCCGACGAAGCGAAGCTTTCTTT.

The chain couples TRBV6-5 to TRBJ1-3, with TRBD1 as a possible D gene (5 bases). Germline CDR1 MNHEY, CDR2 SVGAGI. Trimming cost V 2 bases and J 9 bases, with 5 bases left between them. This CDR3 contains 11 residues. The CDR3 coding sequence is TGTGCCAGCAGTTACGGGGGCACCATATATTTT. The encoded protein is CASSYGGTIYF.

To note about this clone: One end of the junction does not line up with germline, which may come from a read error. CDR3 sequence (DNA): TGTGCCAGCAGCACGCCGGGACAGGCTGTTCATGACTTC. Translating gives CASSTPGQAVHDF. The rearrangement uses TRBV5-4 and TRBJ2-7; 8 bases fit TRBD1. The CDR3 runs 13 residues. Germline V lookup: CDR1 SGHNT, CDR2 YYREEE (reference sequence). The full variable domain, in which reference TRBV5-4 and TRBJ2-7 provide the parts outside the CDR3, is ETGVTQSPTHLIKTRGQQVTLRCSSQSGHNTVSWYQQALGQGPQFIFQYYREEENGRGNFPPRFSGLQFPNYSSELNVNALELDDSALYLCASSTPGQAVHDFGPGTRLTVT.

CDR3 coding DNA: TGTGCCAGCAGCTCCGGACAGGGCACCGGGGAGCTGTTTTTT. Its protein product is CASSSGQGTGELFF. The rearrangement joins TRBV28 to TRBJ2-2; TRBD1 aligns across 8 bases. Germline CDR1 is MDHEN and CDR2 is SYDVKM. The CDR3 consists of 14 residues. The V gene end was trimmed by 6 bases and the J gene end by 4 bases; junction bases not matched to a gene: 4.

The J gene is TRBJ1-1, the V gene TRBV7-9; possible D gene TRBD1, 6 bases. V lost 1 base and J 4 bases, leaving 7 bases between the germline ends. Per germline, CDR1 SEHNR and CDR2 FQNEAQ (reference sequence). The CDR3 runs to 13 residues. CDR3 nucleotide sequence: TGTGCCAGCAGCTTAGACAGGGCCACTGAAGCTTTCTTT. It encodes CASSLDRATEAFF. The variable domain in full, completed from reference TRBV7-9 and TRBJ1-1, reads DTGVSQNPRHKITKRGQNVTFRCDPISEHNRLYWYRQTLGQGPEFLTYFQNEAQLEKSRLLSDRFSAERPKGSFSTLEIQRTEQGDSAMYLCASSLDRATEAFFGQGTRLTVV.